This T cell receptor beta chain derives from a study of T cell responses to AZD1222 COVID-19 vaccine. Sequencing was performed with immunoSEQ multiplex PCR; in TCRdb, only in-frame clones are kept and a portion is missing. The data contain 82,000 or so clones, approximately 91% of them singletons. J was trimmed by 13 bases and V by 4 bases; bases with no gene match: 4. CDR3 length: 12 residues. In germline, CDR1 is KGHDR, CDR2 SFDVKD. This receptor was obtained from an adult in good health. Sequenced material: peripheral blood, taken on day 0 of AZD1222 vaccination. The chain joins TRBV24-1 to TRBJ2-2, with 8 bases lining up with TRBD1. Here the CDR3 reads CATSEPGTGLFF. CDR3 coding DNA: TGTGCCACCAGTGAACCCGGGACAGGGCTGTTTTTT.